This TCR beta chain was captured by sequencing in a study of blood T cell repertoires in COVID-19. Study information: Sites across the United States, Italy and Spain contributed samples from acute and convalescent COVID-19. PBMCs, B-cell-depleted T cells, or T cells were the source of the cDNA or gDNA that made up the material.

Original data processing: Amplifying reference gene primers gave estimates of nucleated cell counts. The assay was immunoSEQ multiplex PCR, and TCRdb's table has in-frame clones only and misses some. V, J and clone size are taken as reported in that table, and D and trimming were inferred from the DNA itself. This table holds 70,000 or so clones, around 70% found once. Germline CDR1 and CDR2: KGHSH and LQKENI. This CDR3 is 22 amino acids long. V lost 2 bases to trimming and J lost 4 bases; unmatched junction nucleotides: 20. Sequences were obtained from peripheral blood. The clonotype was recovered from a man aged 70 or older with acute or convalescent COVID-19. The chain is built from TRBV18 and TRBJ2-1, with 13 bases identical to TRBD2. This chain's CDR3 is CASSPGTGDRSLAGGLYNEQFF. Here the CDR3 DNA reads TGTGCCAGCTCACCAGGGACAGGGGACCGGTCACTAGCGGGAGGGCTTTACAATGAGCAGTTCTTC. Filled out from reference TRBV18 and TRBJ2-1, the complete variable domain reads NAGVMQNPRHLVRRRGQEARLRCSPMKGHSHVYWYRQLPEEGLKFMVYLQKENIIDESGMPKERFSAEFPKEGPSILRIQQVVRGDSAAYFCASSPGTGDRSLAGGLYNEQFFGPGTRLTVL.